These 12 T cell receptor beta chains came from one sample sequenced in a study of blood T cell repertoires in COVID-19. This table comes from immunoSEQ multiplex PCR, and its TCRdb copy is limited to in-frame clones, with some not included. The sample has around 120,000 clones, approximately 86% seen once. The sequenced sample consisted of peripheral blood. Receptors were obtained from a woman in her forties or fifties with active or convalescent COVID-19.

The rearrangement joins TRBV5-1 to TRBJ1-1, with 8 bases lining up with TRBD1. Per germline, CDR1 SGHRS and CDR2 YFSETQ. This CDR3 is 14 amino acids long. The V and J ends lost 3 bases and 3 bases, in that order; junction bases with no gene match: 4. The CDR3 reads CASSYNRGDTEAFF. The CDR3, as DNA: TGCGCCAGCAGCTATAACAGGGGGGACACTGAAGCTTTCTTT.

V and J are TRBV2 and TRBJ2-5, with no clear D. Germline CDR1 reads SNHLY; CDR2 reads FYNNEI. V was cut by 4 bases and J by 4 bases, with 10 bases left in between. The CDR3 runs to 13 residues. The CDR3 nucleotides read TGTGCCAGCAGTGTGTCCTTTCCAGAGACCCAGTACTTC. It specifies CASSVSFPETQYF.

This clone was detected once. This rearrangement joins TRBV7-9 to TRBJ2-1, with TRBD2 matching over 12 bases. The CDR3 is 17 amino acids. J gave up 0 bases and V 5 bases, and 5 bases lay outside the gene matches. Germline V gives CDR1 SEHNR, CDR2 FQNEAQ (reference sequence). CDR3 in amino acids: CASSNGLAGNSYNEQFF. The CDR3 DNA reads TGTGCCAGCAGCAACGGACTAGCGGGAAACTCCTACAATGAGCAGTTCTTC.

The V call is TRBV4-3, the J call TRBJ1-6; D gene ambiguous. Per the germline V gene, CDR1 is LGHNA and CDR2 is YSLEER. V shed 1 base and J shed 11 bases, with 18 bases lying between them. This CDR3 comprises 16 residues. The CDR3 sequence is CASSQVGFGRRAPLHF. The DNA for the CDR3 is TGCGCCAGCAGCCAAGTCGGTTTCGGGAGGAGAGCACCCCTCCACTTT.

The chain combines TRBV27 with TRBJ1-2, with 7 bases that match TRBD1. CDR1 MNHEY and CDR2 SMNVEV come from the germline V gene (reference sequence). V lost 0 bases, J lost 8 bases, and 6 bases stayed unmatched. CDR3 size: 14 residues. This chain's CDR3 is CASSLSQGQYGYTF. CDR3 nucleotides: TGTGCCAGCAGTTTATCACAGGGGCAGTACGGCTACACCTTC.

The chain combines TRBV21-1 with TRBJ2-3; the table's D call, TRBD2, has no DNA check behind it. TRBV21-1 is a documented pseudogene. The CDR3 contains 20 residues. This chain's CDR3 is CASIPSRALAAKDHTDTQYF. For the CDR3, the DNA is TGTGCCAGCATCCCCTCTCGGGCGCTAGCGGCAAAGGACCACACAGATACGCAGTATTTT.

The chain is built from TRBV5-6 and TRBJ2-5, with TRBD2 matching over 14 bases. Trimming at V came to 0 bases and at J to 4 bases, leaving 2 bases not matched to a gene. In germline, CDR1 is SGHDT, CDR2 YYEEEE. This CDR3 is 16 amino acids long. DNA of the CDR3: TGTGCCAGCAGCTTGGCGGGACTAGCGGGAGCAGAGACCCAGTACTTC. This encodes CASSLAGLAGAETQYF.

The V gene is TRBV7-2, the J gene TRBJ2-5; the match to TRBD2 covers 8 bases. Germline V gives CDR1 SGHTA, CDR2 FQGNSA. The CDR3 is 17 residues long. The V segment lost 4 bases and the J segment 3 bases; nucleotides outside the gene matches: 13. The CDR3 loop is CASSSPGLDLWEETQYF. In nucleotides, the CDR3 is TGTGCCAGCAGCTCTCCGGGACTAGATTTATGGGAAGAGACCCAGTACTTC.

The V and J genes are TRBV7-9 and TRBJ2-7; the D is unclear. Trimming pared 6 bases from V and 3 bases from J, leaving 9 bases between. The germline V gene has CDR1 SEHNR and CDR2 FQNEAQ (reference sequence). This CDR3 comprises 12 residues. The CDR3 protein is CASSLRFYEQYF. The DNA for the CDR3 is TGTGCCAGCAGTCTCAGGTTCTACGAGCAGTACTTC.

The rearrangement joins TRBV5-6 to TRBJ1-1; 11 bases align to TRBD1. With 2 bases clipped from V and 4 bases from J, the junction kept 7 bases outside the gene matches. Germline V CDR1 and CDR2: SGHDT, YYEEEE. The length of the CDR3 is 16 residues. CDR3 in amino acids: CASSFKDRGRSTEAFF. The CDR3 DNA sequence: TGTGCCAGCAGCTTTAAGGACAGGGGGCGGAGCACTGAAGCTTTCTTT.

The chain couples TRBV19 to TRBJ2-7; 10 bases agree with TRBD2. The CDR3 runs to 14 residues. The J segment lost 6 bases and the V segment lost 3 bases, leaving 5 bases of the junction unmatched. The germline V gene encodes CDR1 LNHDA and CDR2 SQIVND (reference sequence). The CDR3, as DNA: TGTGCCAGTAGTATCTCTAGCGGGAGTCTCGAGCAGTACTTC. It is translated as CASSISSGSLEQYF.

The chain links TRBV30 to TRBJ2-2; the D is unclear. The CDR3 covers 15 residues. The V end lost 7 bases, the J end lost 6 bases, and 21 bases lay between the germline ends. The germline V gene has CDR1 GTSNPN and CDR2 SVGIG (reference sequence). CDR3 in DNA: TGTGCCTACCGAGTGCCGACTGACGAATCCGGGGAGCTGTTTTTT. Amino acids: CAYRVPTDESGELFF.